This T cell receptor (beta chain) was captured by sequencing in a study of blood T cell repertoires in COVID-19. CDR1 SGHAT and CDR2 FQNNGV come from the germline V gene. The ends were cut back, 5 bases at V and 2 bases at J, with 12 bases in the middle. The CDR3 contains 14 residues. Original processing methods: It was from reference gene primer amplification that nucleated cell counts were estimated. Here immunoSEQ multiplex PCR was the method, and the copy in TCRdb shows in-frame clones only, minus some. V, J and clone size are taken as reported in that table, and D and trimming were inferred from the DNA itself. Of fewer than 100,000 clones listed, roughly 86% are singletons.

The chain links TRBV11-2 to TRBJ1-1; tentatively, D is TRBD1 (6 bases). Input material: peripheral blood. The TCR sequence derives from a man between 45 and 60 years old with acute or convalescent COVID-19. DNA for the CDR3: TGTGCCAGCAGCCGAGACAGGATCAACACTGAAGCTTTCTTT. Its protein product is CASSRDRINTEAFF.